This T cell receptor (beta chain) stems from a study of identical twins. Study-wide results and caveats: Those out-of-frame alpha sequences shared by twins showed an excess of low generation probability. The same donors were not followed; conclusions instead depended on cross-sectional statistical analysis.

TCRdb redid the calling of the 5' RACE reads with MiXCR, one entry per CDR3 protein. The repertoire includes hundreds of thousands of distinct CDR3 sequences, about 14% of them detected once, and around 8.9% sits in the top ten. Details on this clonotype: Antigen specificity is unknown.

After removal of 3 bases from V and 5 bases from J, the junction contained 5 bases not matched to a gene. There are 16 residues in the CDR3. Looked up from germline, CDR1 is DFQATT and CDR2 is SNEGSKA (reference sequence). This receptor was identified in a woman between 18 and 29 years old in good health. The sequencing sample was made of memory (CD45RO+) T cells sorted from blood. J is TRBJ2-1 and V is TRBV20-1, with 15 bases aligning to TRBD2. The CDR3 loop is CSASWTSGGGDNEQFF. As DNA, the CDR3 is TGCAGTGCTAGTTGGACTAGCGGGGGGGGGGACAATGAGCAGTTCTTC.